A single sample is the source of the 22 T cell receptor beta chains below, sequenced in a study of control samples from healthy donors and cancer patients. Here immunoSEQ multiplex PCR was the method, and the copy in TCRdb shows in-frame clones only, minus some. This sample has roughly 170,000 clones, with 75% to 95% found just once. Sequencing was performed on blood. These receptors originate from a woman aged 35 to 49 in good health.

DNA of the CDR3: TGTGCCAGCAGTAGGTCAGGGGATGGCTACACCTTC. It codes for CASSRSGDGYTF. V is TRBV6-5 and J is TRBJ1-2; TRBD1 is a possible D gene (6 bases). V lost 5 bases, J lost 6 bases, and 10 bases lay in between. Germline lookup yields CDR1 MNHEY and CDR2 SVGAGI. The CDR3 runs 12 residues.

Only one count was recorded for this clone. V usage is TRBV10-1 and J usage is TRBJ1-1; D might be TRBD1 (5 bases). The CDR3 is 16 residues long. Germline V gives CDR1 WNHNN, CDR2 SYGVQD (reference sequence). Trimming cost V 0 bases and J 1 base, with 12 bases left between them. The CDR3 region is CASSESRGLWNTEAFF. CDR3 in DNA: TGCGCCAGCAGTGAGTCGAGGGGACTTTGGAACACTGAAGCTTTCTTT.

This clone was recorded only once. This rearrangement joins TRBV7-8 to TRBJ2-5; 11 bases fit TRBD2. After removal of 1 base from V and 5 bases from J, the junction contained 6 bases not matched to a gene. CDR1 and CDR2 (germline): SGHVS, FQNEAQ. This CDR3 is 16 amino acids long. CDR3 in DNA: TGTGCCAGCAGCTTAGAACTAGCGGGGGCCCAGGAGACCCAGTACTTC. It specifies CASSLELAGAQETQYF.

V is TRBV9 and J is TRBJ2-1; the D gene is possibly TRBD1 (6 bases). The CDR3 is made up of 16 amino acids. Per the germline V gene, CDR1 is SGDLS and CDR2 is YYNGEE. Trimming stripped 4 bases from V and 4 bases from J, with 18 bases between. The CDR3 sequence is CASSWGGGTEYNEQFF. The CDR3 DNA is TGTGCCAGCAGCTGGGGTGGGGGCACAGAATACAATGAGCAGTTCTTC.

The chain is built from TRBV4-1 and TRBJ2-5; 7 bases line up with TRBD2. J lost 2 bases, V lost 5 bases, and 8 bases had no gene match. This CDR3 has 15 amino acids. Per the germline V gene, CDR1 is MGHRA and CDR2 is YSYEKL. CDR3 sequence reads: CASSSQRGEQETQYF. Written as DNA, the CDR3 is TGCGCCAGCAGCTCCCAGCGGGGAGAACAAGAGACCCAGTACTTC.

CDR3 DNA: TGTGCCAGCAGCCCAAGGGAGGGGGCGCTTGGCTACACCTTC. Its protein product is CASSPREGALGYTF. The gene calls are TRBV4-2 and TRBJ1-2; 7 bases map to TRBD1. In germline, CDR1 is LGHNA, CDR2 YNFKEQ. J gave up 7 bases and V 4 bases, and 9 bases lay outside the gene matches. The CDR3 length is 14 residues.

The chain carries TRBV6-1 and TRBJ2-4; the D is unclear. The germline V gene encodes CDR1 MNHNS and CDR2 SASEGT. V shed 1 base and J shed 3 bases, with 7 bases lying between them. This CDR3 comprises 14 residues. In DNA form, the CDR3 reads TGTGCCAGCAGTGAAGGGGCAAGCAAAAACATTCAGTACTTC. It codes for CASSEGASKNIQYF.

The chain uses TRBV3-1 (or the pseudogene TRBV3-2) and TRBJ1-1; tentative D call: TRBD1 (5 bases). The CDR3 sequence is 14 residues long. The V gene's germline CDR1 is LGHDT and CDR2 YNNKEL (reference sequence). The germline V and J ends were trimmed by 4 bases and 3 bases, with 12 bases remaining between them. The CDR3 DNA follows: TGTGCCAGCAGCCCAGCAGGGTACGACACTGAAGCTTTCTTT. Amino acids: CASSPAGYDTEAFF.

The J gene is TRBJ1-5, the V gene TRBV6-5; 10 nucleotides line up with TRBD1. Germline lookup yields CDR1 MNHEY and CDR2 SVGAGI. The CDR3 consists of 14 residues. Trimming at V came to 7 bases and at J to 4 bases, leaving 4 bases not matched to a gene. The chain's CDR3 is CASMRDRGNQPQHF. The CDR3 DNA sequence: TGTGCCAGCATGCGGGACAGGGGAAATCAGCCCCAGCATTTT.

The chain joins TRBV6-6 to TRBJ2-7; weak D call: TRBD2 (5 bases). The CDR3 length is 13 residues. CDR1 is MNHNY and CDR2 is SVGAGI in the germline V gene (reference sequence). V shed 5 bases and J shed 2 bases, with 10 bases lying between them. The CDR3 reads CASSSREAYEQYF. In nucleotides, the CDR3 is TGTGCCAGCAGTAGCCGGGAAGCCTACGAGCAGTACTTC.

This chain joins TRBV6-5 and TRBJ2-1; D perhaps matches TRBD2 (7 bases). The V and J ends lost 2 bases and 9 bases respectively, with 20 bases between them. CDR1 is MNHEY and CDR2 is SVGAGI in the germline V gene. The CDR3 is made up of 16 amino acids. CDR3 coding DNA: TGTGCCAGCAGTTACGGGGGGGCCCACCCCCCGGGTGAGCAGTTCTTC. Residues: CASSYGGAHPPGEQFF.

The genes are TRBV27 and TRBJ1-1; tentative D call: TRBD1 (5 bases). With 3 bases removed from V and 4 bases from J, the gap between germline ends came to 12 bases. CDR3 length equals 14 residues. The germline CDR1 and CDR2 sequences are MNHEY and SMNVEV (reference sequence). The CDR3 sequence is CASSFLRVGTEAFF. The CDR3 coding sequence is TGTGCCAGCAGTTTCCTCAGGGTGGGCACTGAAGCTTTCTTT.

The chain joins TRBV29-1 to TRBJ2-1, with D perhaps TRBD2 (5 bases). The CDR3 runs 14 residues. Germline V gene sequence: CDR1 SQVTM, CDR2 ANQGSEA. Trimming cost V 1 base and J 0 bases, with 7 bases left between them. CDR3 nucleotide sequence: TGCAGCGTTGAAGGAGGGAGCTCCTACAATGAGCAGTTCTTC. This translates into CSVEGGSSYNEQFF.

This chain connects TRBV9 to TRBJ2-5; D may correspond to TRBD1 or TRBD2 (5 bases each). Germline V gene lookup returns CDR1 SGDLS and CDR2 YYNGEE. V was pared by 2 bases and J by 0 bases, with 17 bases between. This CDR3 comprises 17 residues. The CDR3 DNA follows: TGTGCCAGCAGCGTCGAGAGCCGGGGCCTGTACCAAGAGACCCAGTACTTC. It yields the protein CASSVESRGLYQETQYF.

The chain couples TRBV2 to TRBJ1-6; D is uncertain. The length of the CDR3 is 13 residues. V was trimmed by 7 bases and J by 5 bases, leaving 9 bases between them. The germline V gene has CDR1 SNHLY and CDR2 FYNNEI. CDR3 DNA sequence: TGTGCCAGCACCCCCGGGAATAATTCACCCCTCCACTTT. The encoded protein is CASTPGNNSPLHF.

The V gene is TRBV3-1 (or the pseudogene TRBV3-2), the J gene TRBJ2-5, with D possibly TRBD2 on 5 matching bases. V shed 6 bases and J shed 4 bases, with 18 bases lying between them. Looked up from germline, CDR1 is LGHDT and CDR2 is YNNKEL (reference sequence). The CDR3 is 15 residues long. The CDR3 coding sequence is TGTGCCAGCAGTCGCCCAGGTCGGGGTGGAGAGACCCAGTACTTC. It translates to CASSRPGRGGETQYF.

The chain has TRBV7-9 and TRBJ2-1; 10 bases fit TRBD1. Germline CDR1 SEHNR, CDR2 FQNEAQ (reference sequence). This CDR3 comprises 15 residues. The V and J ends lost 1 base and 12 bases, in that order; junction bases with no gene match: 9. The CDR3 sequence is CASSLVGTGVLVQFF. The DNA for the CDR3 is TGTGCCAGCAGCTTAGTCGGGACAGGGGTCCTCGTGCAGTTCTTC.

The chain carries TRBV9 and TRBJ1-1; TRBD1 agrees at 8 bases. The CDR3 is 16 residues long. The trim removed 2 bases at V and 2 bases at J, leaving 8 bases unmatched. The germline CDR1 and CDR2 sequences are SGDLS and YYNGEE. The CDR3 DNA sequence: TGTGCCAGCAGCGTCAGAGGTCAGGGGGCAAACACTGAAGCTTTCTTT. Protein: CASSVRGQGANTEAFF.

The rearrangement uses TRBV9 and TRBJ2-3, with TRBD2 identical over 10 bases. V lost 3 bases to trimming and J lost 1 base; unmatched junction nucleotides: 5. The CDR3 extends over 16 amino acids. From germline, CDR1 is SGDLS and CDR2 YYNGEE. The CDR3 is CASSATGTSGTDTQYF. The CDR3 bases are TGTGCCAGCAGCGCCACCGGGACTAGCGGCACAGATACGCAGTATTTT.

On this clone: Other DNA sequences in the same sample also yield this CDR3. The gene calls are TRBV4-1 and TRBJ1-6; D is ambiguous. The V gene's germline CDR1 is MGHRA and CDR2 YSYEKL. V lost 1 base to trimming and J lost 7 bases, with 2 bases between them. This CDR3 has 12 amino acids. CDR3 DNA sequence: TGCGCCAGCAGCCAAGGAAATTCACCCCTCCACTTT. Its protein product is CASSQGNSPLHF.

The chain has TRBV10-3 and TRBJ1-1, with 7 nucleotides matching TRBD1. V shed 7 bases, J shed 1 base, and the junction held 3 bases outside the gene matches. Germline loops: CDR1 ENHRY, CDR2 SYGVKD. The CDR3 extends over 13 amino acids. For the CDR3, the DNA is TGTGCCATCACGGCAGGGGGGAACACTGAAGCTTTCTTT. It translates to CAITAGGNTEAFF.

This clone was seen a single time. V is TRBV12-3 or TRBV12-4 and J is TRBJ2-5; 7 bases match TRBD1. Trimming cost V 7 bases and J 1 base; bases outside gene matches: 3. The CDR3 covers 13 residues. The CDR3 bases are TGTGCCAGCAACCGGACAGGCCAAGAGACCCAGTACTTC. Its protein is CASNRTGQETQYF.